What follows are 9 T cell receptor beta chains derived from one specimen sequenced in a study of blood T cell repertoires in COVID-19. Method: immunoSEQ multiplex PCR; TCRdb's copy keeps in-frame clones and lacks some. The sample has a few hundred thousand clones, roughly nine tenths seen once. Sequencing was performed on PBMCs or T cells enriched from blood (not recorded which). The receptor source for this set is a human donor in a cohort exposed to, infected with or recovered from COVID-19 (not recorded which). The donor label of this sample is uncertain.

The rearrangement uses TRBV23-1 and TRBJ1-5; tentatively, D is TRBD1 (5 bases). TRBV23-1 is an ORF for which the function is uncertain. Trimming removed 3 bases at V and 5 bases at J, with 29 bases between. The CDR3 spans 20 residues. In nucleotides, the CDR3 is TGCGCCAGCAGTCACACACTCCCGACAGAAGGTCCCTCCCAAGATCAGCCCCAGCATTTT. Encoded protein: CASSHTLPTEGPSQDQPQHF.

V and J are TRBV3-1 (or the pseudogene TRBV3-2) and TRBJ2-5; D gene ambiguous. This CDR3 has 13 amino acids. Trimming took off 4 bases at V and 4 bases at J, with 10 bases between the two ends. Germline CDR1 is LGHDT and CDR2 is YNNKEL (reference sequence). For the CDR3, the DNA is TGTGCCAGCAGCCTTTTAACCGGAGAGACCCAGTACTTC. This codes for CASSLLTGETQYF.

The rearrangement uses TRBV7-2 and TRBJ1-6; possibly TRBD1 for D (6 bases). This CDR3 spans 15 amino acids. V lost 4 bases to trimming and J lost 7 bases, with 14 bases between them. The germline gives CDR1 SGHTA, CDR2 FQGNSA. CDR3 residues: CASSSLTGNNSPLHF. As DNA, the CDR3 is TGTGCCAGCAGCTCCCTTACAGGGAACAATTCACCCCTCCACTTT.

The chain carries TRBV7-3 and TRBJ1-1; 9 bases fit TRBD1. The CDR3 totals 14 residues. CDR1 is SGHTA and CDR2 is FQGTGA in the germline V gene. V lost 4 bases, J lost 5 bases, and 5 bases stayed unmatched. Written as DNA, the CDR3 is TGTGCCAGCAGCTCACAGGGGGCTGGGACTGAAGCTTTCTTT. Translated: CASSSQGAGTEAFF.

The rearrangement links TRBV11-2 to TRBJ1-1; D unresolved. The germline V gene has CDR1 SGHAT and CDR2 FQNNGV. The CDR3 sequence is 14 residues long. The V and J ends lost 5 bases and 4 bases respectively, with 14 bases between them. As DNA, the CDR3 is TGTGCCAGCAGCATCGGGCGGGCCGGCACTGAAGCTTTCTTT. Its protein product is CASSIGRAGTEAFF.

The CDR3 protein is CASSLGAGAGYEQYF. DNA of the CDR3: TGTGCCAGCAGCTTAGGTGCGGGGGCAGGGTACGAGCAGTACTTC. V and J are TRBV11-2 and TRBJ2-7; D perhaps matches TRBD2 (7 bases). The germline CDR1 and CDR2 sequences are SGHAT and FQNNGV. V dropped 1 base and J dropped 4 bases, with 14 bases sitting between them. The CDR3 is 15 amino acids.

As for this clone: Other DNA sequences in the sample encode the same CDR3. The chain employs TRBV3-1 (or the pseudogene TRBV3-2) and TRBJ1-2; D might be TRBD1 (6 bases). V was trimmed by 3 bases and J by 8 bases, leaving 10 bases between them. Germline CDR1 is LGHDT and CDR2 is YNNKEL (reference sequence). The CDR3 contains 12 residues. This chain's CDR3 is CASSQGARGYTF. The CDR3 DNA reads TGTGCCAGCAGCCAGGGGGCGCGAGGCTACACCTTC.

The chain uses TRBV30 and TRBJ1-2; 7 bases are a match to TRBD1. CDR3 length equals 15 residues. The V and J ends lost 2 bases and 5 bases, in that order; junction bases with no gene match: 11. Germline assignment: CDR1 GTSNPN and CDR2 SVGIG (reference sequence). This CDR3 reads CAWSFLTGMLYGYTF. CDR3 DNA: TGTGCCTGGAGTTTTCTGACAGGGATGCTTTATGGCTACACCTTC. Combining the CDR3 with reference TRBV30 and TRBJ1-2 gives the whole variable domain SQTIHQWPATLVQPVGSPLSLECTVEGTSNPNLYWYRQAAGRGLQLLFYSVGIGQISSEVPQNLSASRPQDRQFILSSKKLLLSDSGFYLCAWSFLTGMLYGYTFGSGTRLTVV.

The CDR3 loop is CASSRMDRDNYGYTF. For the CDR3, the DNA is TGTGCCAGCAGCCGAATGGACAGAGATAACTATGGCTACACCTTC. This sequence joins TRBV3-1 (or the pseudogene TRBV3-2) and TRBJ1-2, with D possibly being TRBD1 (6 bases). Trimming shortened V by 4 bases and J by 1 base, and 13 bases separated the two germline ends. CDR1 is LGHDT and CDR2 is YNNKEL in the germline V gene (reference sequence). The CDR3 has 15 amino acids.